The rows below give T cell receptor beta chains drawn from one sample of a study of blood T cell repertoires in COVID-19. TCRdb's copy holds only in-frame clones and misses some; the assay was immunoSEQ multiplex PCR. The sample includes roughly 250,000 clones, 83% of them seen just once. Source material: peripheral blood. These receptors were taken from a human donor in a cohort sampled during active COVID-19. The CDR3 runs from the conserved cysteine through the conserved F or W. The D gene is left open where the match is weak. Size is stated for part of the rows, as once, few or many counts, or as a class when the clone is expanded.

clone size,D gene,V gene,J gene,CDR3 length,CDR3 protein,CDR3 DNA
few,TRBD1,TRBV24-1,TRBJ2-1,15,CATSEGQGPFNEQFF,TGTGCCACCAGTGAGGGACAGGGGCCTTTCAATGAGCAGTTCTTC
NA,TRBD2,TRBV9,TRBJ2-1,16,CASSLGTSGSKDEQFF,TGTGCCAGCAGCCTAGGGACTAGCGGGAGTAAGGATGAGCAGTTCTTC
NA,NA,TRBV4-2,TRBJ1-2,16,CASSQESARGGNGYTF,TGTGCCAGCAGCCAAGAGAGCGCCAGGGGAGGGAATGGCTACACCTTC
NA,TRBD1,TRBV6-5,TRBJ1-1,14,CATRDRGLRAEAFF,TGTGCCACCCGGGACAGGGGTCTTCGGGCTGAAGCTTTCTTT
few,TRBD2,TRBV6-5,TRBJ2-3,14,CASSISGLTDTQYF,TGTGCCAGCAGCATTAGCGGGTTGACAGATACGCAGTATTTT
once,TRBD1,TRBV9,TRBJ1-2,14,CASSDGTGGSGYTF,TGTGCCAGCAGCGACGGGACAGGGGGCTCTGGCTACACCTTC
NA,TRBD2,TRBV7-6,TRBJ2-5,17,CASSLAPTSGGSGTQYF,TGTGCCAGCAGCTTAGCGCCGACTAGCGGGGGTTCAGGGACCCAGTACTTC
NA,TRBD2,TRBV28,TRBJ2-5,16,CASSFYLLAGSGTQYF,TGTGCCAGCAGTTTCTACCTACTAGCGGGGTCAGGGACCCAGTACTTC
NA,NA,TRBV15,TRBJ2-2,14,CATSRDRDTGELFF,TGTGCCACCAGCAGAGACAGGGACACCGGGGAGCTGTTTTTT
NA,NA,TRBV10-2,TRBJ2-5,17,CASSDSRLGLGGETQYF,TGCGCCAGCAGTGATTCACGGCTCGGACTAGGGGGGGAGACCCAGTACTTC
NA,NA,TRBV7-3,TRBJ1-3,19,CASTPIEAGHRSSGNTIYF,TGTGCCAGCACCCCGATAGAGGCCGGACATCGGAGCTCTGGAAACACCATATATTTT
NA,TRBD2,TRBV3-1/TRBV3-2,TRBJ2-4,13,CASSRGGENIQYF,TGTGCCAGCAGCCGGGGGGGTGAAAACATTCAGTACTTC
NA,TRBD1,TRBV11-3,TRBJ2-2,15,CASSFGGQGTGELFF,TGTGCCAGCAGCTTCGGTGGACAGGGGACCGGGGAGCTGTTTTTT
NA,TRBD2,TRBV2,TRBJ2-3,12,CASSETSVDWYF,TGTGCCAGCAGTGAGACTAGCGTAGATTGGTATTTT
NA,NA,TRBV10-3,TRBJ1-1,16,CAIGAKGKGLATEAFF,TGTGCCATCGGGGCTAAGGGAAAGGGATTGGCCACTGAAGCTTTCTTT
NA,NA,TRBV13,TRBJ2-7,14,CASSPTWKADEQYF,TGTGCCAGCAGCCCGACTTGGAAGGCCGACGAGCAGTACTTC
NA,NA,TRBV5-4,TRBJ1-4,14,CASSSGPENEKLFF,TGTGCCAGCAGCTCCGGTCCGGAGAATGAAAAACTGTTTTTT
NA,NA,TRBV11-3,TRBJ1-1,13,CASSPNVNTEAFF,TGTGCCAGCAGTCCTAATGTGAACACTGAAGCTTTCTTT
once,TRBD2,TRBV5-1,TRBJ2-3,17,CASSRTSGSRLADTQYF,TGCGCCAGCAGCCGGACTAGCGGGAGTCGCCTGGCAGATACGCAGTATTTT
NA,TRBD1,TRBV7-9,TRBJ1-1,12,CASSSFDRGAFF,TGTGCCAGCAGCTCCTTCGACAGGGGGGCTTTCTTT